This TCR beta chain was retrieved from a study of cytomegalovirus exposure and HLA in healthy donors. Study-wide findings and caveats: Altogether, about 160 TCR beta chains were recorded as cytomegalovirus-associated. The majority of TCR sequences were rare, yet some public TCRs appeared in many donors.

PCR involved 60 Vbeta and 13 Jbeta primers. The repertoire was sequenced with immunoSEQ multiplex PCR; TCRdb's copy has only in-frame clones and lacks some. The data show about 110,000 clones, 76% seen once. Comments on this clone: No antigen is known for it.

Germline CDR1 and CDR2: KGHSH and LQKENI. This CDR3 has 15 residues. Unmatched junction bases numbered 8, after V lost 0 bases and J lost 11 bases. The sample consisted of PBMCs. V usage is TRBV18 and J usage is TRBJ2-1, with 9 bases fitting TRBD1. This sequence originates from a woman aged 50 to 60 in good health and CMV-seropositive. CDR3 bases: TGTGCCAGCTCACCACCGGGACAGGGTATGAGTAAGCAGTTCTTC. It encodes CASSPPGQGMSKQFF.